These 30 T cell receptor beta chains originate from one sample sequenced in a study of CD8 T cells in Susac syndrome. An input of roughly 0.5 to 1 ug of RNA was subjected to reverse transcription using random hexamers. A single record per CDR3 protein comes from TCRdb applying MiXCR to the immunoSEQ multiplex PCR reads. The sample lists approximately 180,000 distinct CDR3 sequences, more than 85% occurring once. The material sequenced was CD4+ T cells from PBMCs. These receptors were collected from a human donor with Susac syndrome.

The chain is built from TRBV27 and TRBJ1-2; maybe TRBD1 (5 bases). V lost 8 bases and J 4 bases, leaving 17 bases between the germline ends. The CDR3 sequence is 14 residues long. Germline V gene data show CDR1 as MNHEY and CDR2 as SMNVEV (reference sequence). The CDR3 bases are TGTGCCAGCCATAGGGGCGATGGAGGCTATGGCTACACCTTC. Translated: CASHRGDGGYGYTF.

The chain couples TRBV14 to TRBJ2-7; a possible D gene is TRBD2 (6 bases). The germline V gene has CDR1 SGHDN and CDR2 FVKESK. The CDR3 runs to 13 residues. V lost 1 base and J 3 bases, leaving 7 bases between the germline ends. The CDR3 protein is CASSQAGVYEQYF. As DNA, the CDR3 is TGTGCCAGCAGCCAAGCGGGGGTCTACGAGCAGTACTTC. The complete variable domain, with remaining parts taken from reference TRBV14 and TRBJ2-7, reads EAGVTQFPSHSVIEKGQTVTLRCDPISGHDNLYWYRRVMGKEIKFLLHFVKESKQDESGMPNNRFLAERTGGTYSTLKVQPAELEDSGVYFCASSQAGVYEQYFGPGTRLTVT.

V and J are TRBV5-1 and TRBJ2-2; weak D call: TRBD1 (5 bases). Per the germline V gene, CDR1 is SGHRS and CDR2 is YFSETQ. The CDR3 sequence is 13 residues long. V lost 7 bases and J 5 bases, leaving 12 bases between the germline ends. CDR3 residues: CASLPTGTGELFF. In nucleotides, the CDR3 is TGCGCCAGCCTCCCCACAGGAACCGGGGAGCTGTTTTTT.

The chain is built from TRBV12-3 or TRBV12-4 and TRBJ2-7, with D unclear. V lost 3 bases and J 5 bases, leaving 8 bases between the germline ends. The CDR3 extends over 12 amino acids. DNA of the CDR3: TGTGCCAGCAGTTTCACTCCAAACGAGCAGTACTTC. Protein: CASSFTPNEQYF.

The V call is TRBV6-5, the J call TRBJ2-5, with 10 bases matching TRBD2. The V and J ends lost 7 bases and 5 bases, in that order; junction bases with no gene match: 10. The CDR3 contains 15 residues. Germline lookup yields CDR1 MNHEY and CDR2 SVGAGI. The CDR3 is CASTKAGLAVETQYF. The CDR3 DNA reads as TGTGCCAGCACAAAAGCCGGACTAGCGGTCGAGACCCAGTACTTC.

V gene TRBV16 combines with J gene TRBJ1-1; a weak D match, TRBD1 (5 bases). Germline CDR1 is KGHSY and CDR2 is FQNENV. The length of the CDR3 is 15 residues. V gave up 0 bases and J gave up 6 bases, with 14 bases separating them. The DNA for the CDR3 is TGTGCCAGCAGCCAATCGGGACCCCCGGATGCTGAAGCTTTCTTT. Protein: CASSQSGPPDAEAFF.

The CDR3 DNA sequence: TGTGCCAGCAGTTCCCGAGGAAGTAGCGGGAGCCACTCCTACAATGAGCAGTTCTTC. Its translation: CASSSRGSSGSHSYNEQFF. The genes are TRBV6-2 or TRBV6-3 and TRBJ2-1; 9 bases line up with TRBD2. Germline values: CDR1 MNHEY, CDR2 SVGEGT. CDR3 length equals 19 residues. The V and J ends lost 4 bases and 0 bases, in that order; junction bases with no gene match: 13.

The CDR3 loop is CASSSGTGNSGANVLTF. Written as DNA, the CDR3 is TGTGCCAGCAGCTCCGGGACAGGGAACTCTGGGGCCAACGTCCTGACTTTC. The J gene is TRBJ2-6, the V gene TRBV9, with TRBD1 matching 9 bases. This CDR3 is built from 17 residues. CDR1 SGDLS and CDR2 YYNGEE come from the germline V gene. Trimming at V came to 4 bases and at J to 0 bases, leaving 5 bases not matched to a gene.

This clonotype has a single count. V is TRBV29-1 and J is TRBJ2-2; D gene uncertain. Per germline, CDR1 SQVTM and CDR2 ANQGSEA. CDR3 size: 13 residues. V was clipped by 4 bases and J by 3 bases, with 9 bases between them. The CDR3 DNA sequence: TGCAGCGTTGGTTCAGGAGACACCGGGGAGCTGTTTTTT. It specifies CSVGSGDTGELFF.

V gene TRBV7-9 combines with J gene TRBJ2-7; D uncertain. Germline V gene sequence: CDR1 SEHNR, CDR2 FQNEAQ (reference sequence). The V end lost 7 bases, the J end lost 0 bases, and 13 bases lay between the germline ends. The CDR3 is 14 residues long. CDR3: CASTTSGSSYEQYF. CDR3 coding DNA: TGTGCCAGCACCACCTCGGGCAGCTCCTACGAGCAGTACTTC.

The CDR3 region has the DNA TGCGCCAGCAGCTTGACAACTAGCTCCTACAATGAGCAGTTCTTC. Translating gives CASSLTTSSYNEQFF. The J gene is TRBJ2-1, the V gene TRBV5-1; D is perhaps TRBD2 (5 bases). With 1 base removed from V and 0 bases from J, the gap between germline ends came to 8 bases. There are 15 residues in the CDR3. CDR1 and CDR2 from the germline V gene are SGHRS and YFSETQ.

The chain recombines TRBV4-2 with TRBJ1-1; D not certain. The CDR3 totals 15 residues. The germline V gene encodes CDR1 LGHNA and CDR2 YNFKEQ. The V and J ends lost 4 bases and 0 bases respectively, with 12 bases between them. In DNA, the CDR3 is TGTGCCAGCAGCCGAGAGCTAGCCATGAACACTGAAGCTTTCTTT. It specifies CASSRELAMNTEAFF.

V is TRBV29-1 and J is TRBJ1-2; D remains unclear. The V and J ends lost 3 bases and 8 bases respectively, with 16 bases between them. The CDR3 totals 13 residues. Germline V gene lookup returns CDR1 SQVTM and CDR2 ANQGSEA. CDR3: CSVERKTTRGYTF. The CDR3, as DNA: TGCAGCGTTGAGAGAAAGACGACGAGAGGCTACACCTTC.

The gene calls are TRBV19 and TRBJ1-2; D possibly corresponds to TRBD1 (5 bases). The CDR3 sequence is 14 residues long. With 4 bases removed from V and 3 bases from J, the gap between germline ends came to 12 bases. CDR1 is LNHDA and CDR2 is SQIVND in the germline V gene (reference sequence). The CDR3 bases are TGTGCCAGTAGTACGGGACCGCCAGACTATGGCTACACCTTC. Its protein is CASSTGPPDYGYTF.

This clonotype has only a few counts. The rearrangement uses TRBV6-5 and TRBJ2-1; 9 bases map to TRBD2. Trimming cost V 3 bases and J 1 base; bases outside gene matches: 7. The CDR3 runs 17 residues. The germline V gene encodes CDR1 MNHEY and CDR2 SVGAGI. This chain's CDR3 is CASSYSSGTVSYNEQFF. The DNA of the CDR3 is TGTGCCAGCAGTTATTCTAGCGGGACGGTTTCCTACAATGAGCAGTTCTTC.

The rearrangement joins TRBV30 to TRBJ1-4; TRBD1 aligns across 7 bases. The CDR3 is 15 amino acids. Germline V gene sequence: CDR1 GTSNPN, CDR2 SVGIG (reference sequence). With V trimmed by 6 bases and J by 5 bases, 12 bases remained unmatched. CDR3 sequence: CACLIRDRKNEKLFF. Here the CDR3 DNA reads TGTGCCTGCCTGATCCGGGACAGAAAGAATGAAAAACTGTTTTTT.

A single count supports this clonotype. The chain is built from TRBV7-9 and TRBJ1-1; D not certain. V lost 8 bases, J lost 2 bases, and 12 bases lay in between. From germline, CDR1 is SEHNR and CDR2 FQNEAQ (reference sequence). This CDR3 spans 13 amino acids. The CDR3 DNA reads TGTGCCAGCTTGGTGCAATTTAACACTGAAGCTTTCTTT. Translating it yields CASLVQFNTEAFF.

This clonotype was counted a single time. The CDR3: CASSLWDWGLGKAFF. Written as DNA, the CDR3 is TGTGCCAGCAGTTTATGGGATTGGGGCCTAGGGAAAGCTTTCTTT. The rearrangement joins TRBV28 to TRBJ1-1; possibly TRBD1 for D (5 bases). This CDR3 is built from 15 residues. Deletions cut 0 bases from V and 9 bases from J, with 17 bases between. Germline lookup yields CDR1 MDHEN and CDR2 SYDVKM.

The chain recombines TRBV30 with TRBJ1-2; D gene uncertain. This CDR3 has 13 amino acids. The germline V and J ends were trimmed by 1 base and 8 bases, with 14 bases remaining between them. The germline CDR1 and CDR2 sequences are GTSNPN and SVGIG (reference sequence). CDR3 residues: CAWSGAFRGGYTF. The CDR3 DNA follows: TGTGCCTGGAGTGGGGCCTTCCGCGGAGGCTACACCTTC.

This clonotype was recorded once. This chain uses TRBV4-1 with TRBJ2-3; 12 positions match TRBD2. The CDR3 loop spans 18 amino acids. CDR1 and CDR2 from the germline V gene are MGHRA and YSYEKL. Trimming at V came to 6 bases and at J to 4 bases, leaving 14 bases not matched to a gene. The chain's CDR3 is CASSPLAGGPGIADTQYF. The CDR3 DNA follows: TGCGCCAGCAGTCCCCTAGCGGGAGGGCCGGGAATAGCAGATACGCAGTATTTT.

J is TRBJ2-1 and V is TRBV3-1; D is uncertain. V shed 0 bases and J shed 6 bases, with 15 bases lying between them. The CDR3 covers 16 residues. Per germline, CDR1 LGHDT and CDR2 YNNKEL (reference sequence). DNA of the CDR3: TGTGCCAGCAGCCAAGATTCACTCATCACGGTCAATGAGCAGTTCTTC. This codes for CASSQDSLITVNEQFF.

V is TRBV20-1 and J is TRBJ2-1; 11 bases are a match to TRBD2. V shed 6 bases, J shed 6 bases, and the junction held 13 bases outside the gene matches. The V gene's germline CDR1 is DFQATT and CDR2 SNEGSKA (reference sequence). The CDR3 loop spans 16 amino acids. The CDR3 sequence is CSAPIPLAGGGNEQFF. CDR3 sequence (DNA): TGCAGTGCCCCGATACCTCTAGCGGGAGGAGGCAATGAGCAGTTCTTC.

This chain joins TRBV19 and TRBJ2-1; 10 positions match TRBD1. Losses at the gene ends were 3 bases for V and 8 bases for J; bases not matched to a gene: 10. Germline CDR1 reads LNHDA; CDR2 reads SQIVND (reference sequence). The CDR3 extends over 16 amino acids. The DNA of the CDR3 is TGTGCCAGTAGTATCAGGACAGGGGGAATGGTGGATGAGCAGTTCTTC. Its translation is CASSIRTGGMVDEQFF.

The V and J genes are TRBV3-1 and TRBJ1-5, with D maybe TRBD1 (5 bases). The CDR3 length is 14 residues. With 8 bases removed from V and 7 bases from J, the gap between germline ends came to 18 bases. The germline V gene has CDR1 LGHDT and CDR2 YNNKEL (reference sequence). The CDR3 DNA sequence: TGTGCCAGCGGCGTTCAGGGCGGCGGGCAGCCCCAGCATTTT. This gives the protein CASGVQGGGQPQHF. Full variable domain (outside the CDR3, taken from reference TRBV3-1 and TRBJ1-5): DTAVSQTPKYLVTQMGNDKSIKCEQNLGHDTMYWYKQDSKKFLKIMFSYNNKELIINETVPNRFSPKSPDKAHLNLHINSLELGDSAVYFCASGVQGGGQPQHFGDGTRLSIL.

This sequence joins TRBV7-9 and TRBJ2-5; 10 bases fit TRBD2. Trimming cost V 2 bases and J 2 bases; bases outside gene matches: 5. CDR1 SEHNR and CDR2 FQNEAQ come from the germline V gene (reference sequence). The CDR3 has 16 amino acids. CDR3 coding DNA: TGTGCCAGCAGCTTATTGGGACTAGCGATTCAAGAGACCCAGTACTTC. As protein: CASSLLGLAIQETQYF.

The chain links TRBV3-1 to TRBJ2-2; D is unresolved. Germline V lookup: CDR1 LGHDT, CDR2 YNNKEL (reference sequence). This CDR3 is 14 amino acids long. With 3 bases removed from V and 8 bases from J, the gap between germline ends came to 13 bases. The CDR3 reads CASSQMLRSGELFF. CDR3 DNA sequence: TGTGCCAGCAGCCAGATGCTAAGGAGTGGGGAGCTGTTTTTT.

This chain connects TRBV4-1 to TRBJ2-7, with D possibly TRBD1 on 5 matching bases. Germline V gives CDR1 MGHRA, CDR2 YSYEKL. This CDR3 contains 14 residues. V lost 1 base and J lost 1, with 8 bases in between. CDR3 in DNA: TGCGCCAGCAGCCAAGGTCCAGGGTCCTACGAGCAGTACTTC. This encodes CASSQGPGSYEQYF.

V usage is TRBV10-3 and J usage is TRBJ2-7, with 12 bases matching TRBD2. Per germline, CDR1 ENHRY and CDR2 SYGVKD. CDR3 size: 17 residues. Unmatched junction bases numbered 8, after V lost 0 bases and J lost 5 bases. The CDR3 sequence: CAISESSGLAGGNEQYF. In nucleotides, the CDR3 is TGTGCCATCAGTGAGTCGAGTGGGCTAGCGGGGGGGAACGAGCAGTACTTC.

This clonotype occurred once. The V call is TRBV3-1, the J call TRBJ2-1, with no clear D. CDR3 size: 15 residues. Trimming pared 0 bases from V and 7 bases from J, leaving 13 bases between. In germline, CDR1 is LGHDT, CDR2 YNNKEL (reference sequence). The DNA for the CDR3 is TGTGCCAGCAGCCAAGATCCCTTCCTAGGAAATGAGCAGTTCTTC. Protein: CASSQDPFLGNEQFF.

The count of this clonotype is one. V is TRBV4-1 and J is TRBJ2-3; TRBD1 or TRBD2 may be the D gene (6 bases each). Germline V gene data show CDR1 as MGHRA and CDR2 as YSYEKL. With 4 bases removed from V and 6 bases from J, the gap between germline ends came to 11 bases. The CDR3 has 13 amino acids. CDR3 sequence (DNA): TGCGCCAGCAGCCTATTAGGGGGGGATACGCAGTATTTT. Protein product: CASSLLGGDTQYF.